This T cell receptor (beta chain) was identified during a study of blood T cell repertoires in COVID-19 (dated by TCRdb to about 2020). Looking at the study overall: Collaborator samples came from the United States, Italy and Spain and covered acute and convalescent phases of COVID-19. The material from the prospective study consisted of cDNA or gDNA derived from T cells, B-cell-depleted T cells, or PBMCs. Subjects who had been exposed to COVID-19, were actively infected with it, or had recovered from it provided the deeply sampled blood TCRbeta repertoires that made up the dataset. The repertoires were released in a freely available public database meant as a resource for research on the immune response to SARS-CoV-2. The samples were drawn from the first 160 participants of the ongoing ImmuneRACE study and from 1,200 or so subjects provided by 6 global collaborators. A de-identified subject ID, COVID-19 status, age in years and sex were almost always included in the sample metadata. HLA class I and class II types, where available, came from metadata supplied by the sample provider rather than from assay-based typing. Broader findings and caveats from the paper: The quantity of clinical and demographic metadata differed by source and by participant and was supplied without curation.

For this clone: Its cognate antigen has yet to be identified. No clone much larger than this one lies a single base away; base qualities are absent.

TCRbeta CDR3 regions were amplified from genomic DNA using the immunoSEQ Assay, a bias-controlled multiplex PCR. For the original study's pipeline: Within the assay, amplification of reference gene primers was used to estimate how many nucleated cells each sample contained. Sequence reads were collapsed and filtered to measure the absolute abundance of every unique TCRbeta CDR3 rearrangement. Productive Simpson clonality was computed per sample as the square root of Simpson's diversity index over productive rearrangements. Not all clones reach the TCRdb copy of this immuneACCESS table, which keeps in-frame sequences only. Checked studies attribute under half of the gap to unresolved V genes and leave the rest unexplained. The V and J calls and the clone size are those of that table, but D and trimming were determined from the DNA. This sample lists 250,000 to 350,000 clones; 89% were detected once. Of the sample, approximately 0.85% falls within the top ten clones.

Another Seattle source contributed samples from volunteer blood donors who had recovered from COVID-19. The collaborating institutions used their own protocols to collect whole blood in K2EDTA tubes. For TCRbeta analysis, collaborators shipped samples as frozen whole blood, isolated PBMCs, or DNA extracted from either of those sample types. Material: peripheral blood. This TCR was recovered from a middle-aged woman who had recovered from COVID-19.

The CDR3 has the sequence CASSQDSGVGYTF. The DNA sequence reads TGTGCCAGCAGCCAAGATTCCGGGGTCGGCTACACCTTC. The chain was built from TRBV3-1 (or the pseudogene TRBV3-2) and TRBJ1-2; the D gene is unclear. Inclusive of the bounding cysteine and phenylalanine, the CDR3 is 13 residues long. Only CDR3 DNA remains: 39 bases, in frame from the first base. According to the germline V gene (reference sequence), CDR1 reads LGHDT and CDR2 reads YNNKEL. A distance of 10 bases separates the germline ends of V and J, which lose 0 bases and 8 bases respectively.